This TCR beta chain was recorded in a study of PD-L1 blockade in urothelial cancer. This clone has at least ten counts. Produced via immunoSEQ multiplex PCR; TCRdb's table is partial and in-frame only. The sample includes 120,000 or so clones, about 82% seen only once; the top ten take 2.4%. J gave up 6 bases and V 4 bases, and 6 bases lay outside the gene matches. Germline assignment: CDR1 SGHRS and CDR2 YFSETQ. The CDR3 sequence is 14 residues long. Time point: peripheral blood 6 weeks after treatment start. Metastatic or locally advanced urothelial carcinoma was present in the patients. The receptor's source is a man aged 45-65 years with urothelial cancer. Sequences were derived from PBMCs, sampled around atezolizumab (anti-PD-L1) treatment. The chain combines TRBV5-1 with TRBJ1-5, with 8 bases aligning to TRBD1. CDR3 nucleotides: TGCGCCAGCAGCGATGGGACAGGTGGTCAGCCCCAGCATTTT. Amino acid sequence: CASSDGTGGQPQHF.